This is a list of T cell receptor beta chains from one sample in a study of blood T cells in healthy people across ages. TCRdb recomputed calls from the 5' RACE reads with MiXCR, one row per CDR3 protein. This table has hundreds of thousands of distinct CDR3 sequences, about 48% appearing once. Source material: blood. All receptors come from a man aged 25 to 40 in good health. The conserved cysteine and the conserved F or W are not part of the CDR3 here.

V gene,J gene,CDR3 protein
TRBV4-1,TRBJ2-7,ASSQANQESYYEQY
TRBV7-2,TRBJ2-3,ASSLGRGATDTQY
TRBV6-2/TRBV6-3,TRBJ2-1,ASSYSQQGAYNEQF
TRBV7-9,TRBJ2-5,ASSLGAQRYQETQY
TRBV12-3/TRBV12-4,TRBJ2-7,ASSQDSPTYEQY
TRBV6-2/TRBV6-3,TRBJ2-3,ASSYPWERTDTQY
TRBV10-3,TRBJ1-1,AISESGNTEAF
TRBV5-1,TRBJ1-1,ASSLEGLGTEAF
TRBV5-1,TRBJ2-7,ASSLEEGRYEQY
TRBV6-2/TRBV6-3,TRBJ2-1,ASSYEGTSGENNEQF
TRBV27,TRBJ1-6,ASNRQASSYNSPLH
TRBV12-3/TRBV12-4,TRBJ2-5,ASSLLPSRTGQETQY
TRBV4-1,TRBJ1-5,ASSPGVGGTEPQH
TRBV4-1,TRBJ1-5,ASSQAYNQPQH
TRBV6-6,TRBJ2-3,ASSSLDILTDTQY
TRBV27,TRBJ2-5,ASSHADQHQETQY
TRBV6-6,TRBJ2-2,ASRRLSGGASGELF
TRBV7-9,TRBJ2-5,ASSSKLAGVYQETQY
TRBV6-5,TRBJ2-5,ASSYSGTIRLQY
TRBV5-1,TRBJ2-7,ASGASGASYEQY
TRBV5-1,TRBJ1-1,ASRPGQMNTEAF
TRBV10-3,TRBJ1-2,AISDFKTGTPGYT
TRBV20-1,TRBJ2-3,SASAFRTDTQY
TRBV28,TRBJ2-7,ASSLTYLTHEQY
TRBV5-1,TRBJ2-6,ASSFRQTLSSGANVLT
TRBV10-2,TRBJ2-1,ATRGGLNEQF
TRBV18,TRBJ2-3,ASSPTDLKASTDTQY
TRBV4-2,TRBJ2-3,ACSRGTSGGIDTQY
TRBV28,TRBJ2-5,ASRTSGQETQY
TRBV7-2,TRBJ1-1,ASDSSRDRPVTEAF
TRBV7-9,TRBJ2-7,ASSSQNHEQY
TRBV11-2,TRBJ2-1,ASSLSSGGAGSNEQF
TRBV28,TRBJ2-4,ASSHDISLAKNIQY
TRBV5-1,TRBJ2-7,ASSLGTGAEYEQY
TRBV27,TRBJ1-4,ANSYTTDRRYEKLF
TRBV5-5,TRBJ2-3,ASSLWQGRTDTQY
TRBV12-3/TRBV12-4,TRBJ2-5,ASSLGGQETQY
TRBV6-5,TRBJ2-7,ASSDPSGGAYEQY
TRBV9,TRBJ2-1,ASSSAGGHNEQF
TRBV28,TRBJ1-6,ACTARVTVNSPLH
TRBV27,TRBJ1-2,ASSYRQAHYGYT
TRBV4-1,TRBJ2-2,ASRHNQGTGELF
TRBV7-2,TRBJ1-1,ASSIVGGTEAF
TRBV20-1,TRBJ2-3,SDQGHTRDTQY
TRBV6-5,TRBJ2-7,ASSYGRTREQY
TRBV2,TRBJ2-6,ASRDRSSGANVLT
TRBV6-2/TRBV6-3,TRBJ2-1,ASSYSVGQPYNEQF
TRBV28,TRBJ2-6,ASSAQTSSGANVLT
TRBV5-1,-,ASSLGLGRSTYEQY
TRBV2,TRBJ2-7,ASSERTGNEQY
TRBV29-1,TRBJ2-3,SVAARADRSSDTQY
TRBV20-1,TRBJ2-4,SAREGIENIQY
TRBV7-2,TRBJ2-3,ASSLARSNTDTQY